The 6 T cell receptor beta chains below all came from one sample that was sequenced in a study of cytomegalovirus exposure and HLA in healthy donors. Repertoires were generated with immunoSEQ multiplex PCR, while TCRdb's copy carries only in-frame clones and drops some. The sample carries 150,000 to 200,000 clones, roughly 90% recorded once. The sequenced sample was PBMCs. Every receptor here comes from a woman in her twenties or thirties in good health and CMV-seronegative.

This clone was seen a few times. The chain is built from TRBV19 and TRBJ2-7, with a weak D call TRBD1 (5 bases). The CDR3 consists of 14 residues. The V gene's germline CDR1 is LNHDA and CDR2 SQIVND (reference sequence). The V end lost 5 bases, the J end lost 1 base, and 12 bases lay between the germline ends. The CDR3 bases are TGTGCCAGTAGTCCGTACAAGGGGTCCTACGAGCAGTACTTC. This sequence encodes CASSPYKGSYEQYF.

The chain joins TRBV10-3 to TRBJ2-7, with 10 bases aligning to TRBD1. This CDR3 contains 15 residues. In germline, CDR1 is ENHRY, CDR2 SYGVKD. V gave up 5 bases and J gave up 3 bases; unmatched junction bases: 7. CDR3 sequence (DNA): TGTGCCATCAGTTCTGACGACAGGGGGCTCTACGAGCAGTACTTC. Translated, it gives CAISSDDRGLYEQYF.

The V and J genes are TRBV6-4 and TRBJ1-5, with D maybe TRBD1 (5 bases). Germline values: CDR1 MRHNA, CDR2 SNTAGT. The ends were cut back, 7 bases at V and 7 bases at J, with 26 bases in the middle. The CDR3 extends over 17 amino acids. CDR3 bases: TGTGCCAGCATCCGGGGCAGCAACACGAGAACCTGCCAGCCCCAGCATTTT. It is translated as CASIRGSNTRTCQPQHF.

In DNA form, the CDR3 reads TGTGCCACCAGCAGAGATCGGGGGCCCTACGAGCAGTACTTC. Encoded protein: CATSRDRGPYEQYF. The V call is TRBV15, the J call TRBJ2-7, with D possibly called TRBD1 or TRBD2 (6 bases each). CDR3 size: 14 residues. Trimming took 0 bases from V and 2 from J, leaving 8 bases between them. The germline V gene has CDR1 LNHNV and CDR2 YYDKDF (reference sequence).

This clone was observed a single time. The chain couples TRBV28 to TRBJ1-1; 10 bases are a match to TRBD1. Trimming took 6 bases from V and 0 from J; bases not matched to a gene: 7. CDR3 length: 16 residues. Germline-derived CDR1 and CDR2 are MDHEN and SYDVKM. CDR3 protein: CASSGDRGVMNTEAFF. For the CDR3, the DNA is TGTGCCAGCAGCGGGGACAGGGGCGTCATGAACACTGAAGCTTTCTTT.

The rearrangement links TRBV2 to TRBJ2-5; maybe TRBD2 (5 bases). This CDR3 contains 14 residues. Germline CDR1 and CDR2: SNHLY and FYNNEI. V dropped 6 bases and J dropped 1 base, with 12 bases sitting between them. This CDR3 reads CASRRRQIQETQYF. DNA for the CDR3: TGTGCCAGCAGAAGGAGGCAGATCCAAGAGACCCAGTACTTC.